This T cell receptor (beta chain) was documented in a study of blood T cells in healthy people across ages. Study results and caveats: Age brought a roughly linear fall in TCR beta diversity measured per million T cells.

Remarks on this clonotype: Its specificity is not known.

The second PCR ran roughly 6 to 11 cycles with a sample-barcoded 5' primer and J-beta primers. With 12 random nucleotides, a template-switch adaptor tagged each individual cDNA molecule. Individual samples furnished no less than 2.5 million CDR3-containing paired-end reads apiece. TCRdb independently ran MiXCR on the 5' RACE reads; one entry per CDR3 protein. The table includes 1 million or so distinct CDR3 sequences, approximately 25% detected once. The data also belong to a second study, concerning T cells of mothers and their children.

Input material: blood. The sequence was collected from a girl aged 2-10 years in good health.

Here the CDR3 reads CASSSTGPPYEQYF. The DNA of the CDR3 is TGTGCCAGCAGTTCCACAGGGCCCCCCTACGAGCAGTACTTC. The chain has TRBV6-2 or TRBV6-3 and TRBJ2-7; D is possibly TRBD1 (6 bases). Trimming left V 4 bases short and J 2 bases short, with 12 bases between. CDR3 length equals 14 residues. In germline, CDR1 is MNHEY, CDR2 SVGEGT.